The present T cell receptor (beta chain) was sequenced within a study of T-cell reconstitution after alpha-beta-depleted transplantation in children. Unique molecular identifiers were incorporated when the TCRbeta library was constructed. From the PCR reads, TCRdb called clonotypes with MiXCR, one entry per CDR3 protein. The sample lists 530,000 or so distinct CDR3 sequences, over 20% occurring once. In regard to this clonotype: The CDR3 does not close with the conserved phenylalanine or tryptophan, likely indicating a read error. The DNA is left out, because the CDR3 cannot be placed on it with certainty; the CDR3 is given as TCRdb lists it.

The CDR3 totals 15 residues, both ends included. Germline values: CDR1 SGHAT, CDR2 FQNNGV. Sample: PBMCs, taken before TCRalphabeta/CD19-depleted stem cell transplant. The chain combines TRBV11-2 with TRBJ2-1; TRBD2 is taken as the D call from the table, unchecked against the DNA. The receptor's source is a boy under two years old with Wiskott-Aldrich syndrome, due to receive a stem cell transplant. The CDR3 here is CASSLVGRGLAGVVL.